One and the same sample provided the 10 T cell receptor beta chains below, sequenced in a study of blood T cell repertoires in COVID-19. Repertoires were generated with immunoSEQ multiplex PCR, while TCRdb's copy carries only in-frame clones and drops some. The sample shows about 200,000 clones, 80% of them seen only once. What was sequenced was peripheral blood. The receptors here all came from a woman in her 70s with acute or convalescent COVID-19.

The chain carries TRBV11-2 and TRBJ2-7; TRBD1 matches 8 bases. Unmatched junction bases numbered 9, after V lost 2 bases and J lost 0 bases. There are 17 residues in the CDR3. Germline CDR1 SGHAT, CDR2 FQNNGV. CDR3 in DNA: TGTGCCAGCAGCTTACTCCCCGGGACAGGCCGCTCCTACGAGCAGTACTTC. This gives the protein CASSLLPGTGRSYEQYF.

The rearrangement links TRBV18 to TRBJ2-1, with 9 positions matching TRBD2. Germline V gives CDR1 KGHSH, CDR2 LQKENI. The V gene end was trimmed by 4 bases and the J gene end by 7 bases; junction bases not matched to a gene: 8. The CDR3 consists of 15 residues. CDR3 sequence: CASSQIAGVGNEQFF. The CDR3 region has the DNA TGTGCCAGCTCACAAATAGCGGGAGTGGGAAATGAGCAGTTCTTC.

The chain carries TRBV6-5 and TRBJ1-4, with TRBD1 identical over 7 bases. Germline CDR1 and CDR2: MNHEY and SVGAGI. The CDR3 runs to 15 residues. With V trimmed by 0 bases and J by 5 bases, 3 bases remained unmatched. The CDR3 DNA reads TGTGCCAGCAGTTACTCGTCAGGGGGGAATGAAAAACTGTTTTTT. Protein sequence: CASSYSSGGNEKLFF.

The chain carries TRBV5-1 and TRBJ2-5; 9 positions match TRBD2. Per the germline V gene, CDR1 is SGHRS and CDR2 is YFSETQ. V shed 2 bases and J 2 bases; nucleotides not matched to a gene: 1. The CDR3 is 14 residues long. The CDR3 DNA reads as TGCGCCAGCAGCTTTAGCGGGAGTCAAGAGACCCAGTACTTC. It specifies CASSFSGSQETQYF.

The rearrangement joins TRBV6-5 to TRBJ2-7; TRBD1 matches at 9 bases. The CDR3 contains 14 residues. V shed 6 bases and J 5 bases; nucleotides not matched to a gene: 8. Germline values: CDR1 MNHEY, CDR2 SVGAGI. This CDR3 reads CASRGQGFFNEQYF. The DNA of the CDR3 is TGTGCCAGCAGGGGACAGGGATTTTTCAACGAGCAGTACTTC.

The rearrangement uses TRBV5-5 and TRBJ2-7, with TRBD1 identical over 9 bases. The V and J ends lost 5 bases and 5 bases, in that order; junction bases with no gene match: 8. CDR1 is SGHKS and CDR2 is YYEKEE in the germline V gene (reference sequence). This CDR3 has 14 residues. CDR3 nucleotides: TGTGCCAGCAGACAGGGGGCTGTTCGCGACGAGCAGTACTTC. Translated, it gives CASRQGAVRDEQYF.

The chain joins TRBV29-1 to TRBJ2-5; D possibly corresponds to TRBD2 (6 bases). The CDR3 extends over 15 amino acids. The V gene lost 7 bases and the J gene lost 4 bases, with 22 bases spanning the gap. The germline gives CDR1 SQVTM, CDR2 ANQGSEA. CDR3 bases: TGCAGCGCTCATCCCCGGGAGAAAGGAGGAGAGACCCAGTACTTC. Translating gives CSAHPREKGGETQYF.

J is TRBJ2-1 and V is TRBV4-2, with TRBD2 identical over 8 bases. J lost 6 bases, V lost 1 base, and 2 bases had no gene match. CDR1 LGHNA and CDR2 YNFKEQ come from the germline V gene. This CDR3 spans 14 amino acids. The CDR3 is CASSQAGGPNEQFF. CDR3 nucleotides: TGTGCCAGCAGCCAAGCGGGAGGGCCCAATGAGCAGTTCTTC.

This sequence joins TRBV28 and TRBJ2-5; 7 positions agree with TRBD2. Germline assignment: CDR1 MDHEN and CDR2 SYDVKM. The CDR3 has 16 amino acids. The V segment lost 3 bases and the J segment 0 bases; nucleotides outside the gene matches: 7. DNA for the CDR3: TGTGCCAGCAGTTTTGTGGGACTACCGTACCAAGAGACCCAGTACTTC. Its translation is CASSFVGLPYQETQYF.

The chain is built from TRBV18 and TRBJ2-2, with 7 bases fitting TRBD2. The CDR3 sequence is 16 residues long. Germline CDR1 and CDR2: KGHSH and LQKENI. The ends lost 3 bases at V and 0 bases at J; junction bases unmatched: 4. This CDR3 is CASSPDGRTNTGELFF. The DNA of the CDR3 is TGTGCCAGCTCACCTGACGGGAGGACGAACACCGGGGAGCTGTTTTTT.